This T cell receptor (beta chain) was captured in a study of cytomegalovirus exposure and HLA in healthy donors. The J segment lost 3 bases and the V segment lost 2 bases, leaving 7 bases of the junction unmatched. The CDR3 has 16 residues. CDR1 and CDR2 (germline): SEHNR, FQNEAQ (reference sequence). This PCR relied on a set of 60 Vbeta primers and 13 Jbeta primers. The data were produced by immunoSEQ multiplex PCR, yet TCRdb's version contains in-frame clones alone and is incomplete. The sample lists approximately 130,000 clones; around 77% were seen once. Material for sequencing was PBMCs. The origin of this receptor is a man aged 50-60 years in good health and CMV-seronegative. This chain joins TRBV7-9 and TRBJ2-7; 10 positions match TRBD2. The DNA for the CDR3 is TGTGCCAGCAGCTTAATTATCTCTAGCGGGAGCTACGAGCAGTACTTC. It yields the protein CASSLIISSGSYEQYF. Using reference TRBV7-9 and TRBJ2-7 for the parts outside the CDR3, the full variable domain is DTGVSQNPRHKITKRGQNVTFRCDPISEHNRLYWYRQTLGQGPEFLTYFQNEAQLEKSRLLSDRFSAERPKGSFSTLEIQRTEQGDSAMYLCASSLIISSGSYEQYFGPGTRLTVT.